Listed below are T cell receptor beta chains from one sample, sequenced in a study of tumor-infiltrating lymphocytes in primary liver carcinoma. One entry per CDR3 protein results from TCRdb running MiXCR on the multiplex PCR reads. This table holds over 75,000 distinct CDR3 sequences, just over 65% found once. The sample comprised tumor-adjacent normal liver tissue. These receptors were obtained from a man aged 35 to 55 with primary liver carcinoma and hepatitis B virus infection. The CDR3 runs from the conserved cysteine through the conserved F or W. A D gene is named only where the DNA matches it firmly. Rows may omit the clone size; those that give it use once, few, many or a size class.

J: TRBJ2-5; V: TRBV10-3; size: many; D: NA; CDR3: CAISEGSTGSQETQYF; DNA: TGTGCCATCAGTGAGGGGTCAACAGGGAGCCAAGAGACCCAGTACTTC
J: TRBJ2-3; V: TRBV5-6; size: few; D: TRBD2; CDR3: CASSSGGMGLAVTDTQYF; DNA: TGTGCCAGCAGCTCTGGGGGAATGGGACTAGCGGTCACAGATACGCAGTATTTT
J: TRBJ2-1; V: TRBV11-2; size: NA; D: TRBD1; CDR3: CASCSPGRGPYHEQFF; DNA: TGTGCCAGCTGCTCGCCCGGTAGGGGGCCCTACCATGAGCAGTTCTTC
J: TRBJ2-5; V: TRBV11-2; size: NA; D: NA; CDR3: CASSLMDQETQYF; DNA: TGTGCCAGCAGTCTGATGGACCAAGAGACCCAGTACTTC
J: TRBJ2-6; V: TRBV11-2; size: NA; D: NA; CDR3: CASSLGTTGANVLTF; DNA: TGTGCCAGCAGCCTCGGGACAACTGGGGCCAATGTCCTGACTTTC
J: TRBJ2-6; V: TRBV11-2; size: NA; D: TRBD1; CDR3: CASSLRQGGPSGDNVMTF; DNA: TGTGCCAGCAGCTTAAGACAGGGGGGCCCCTCTGGGGACAACGTCATGACTTTC
J: TRBJ2-7; V: TRBV4-1; size: once; D: TRBD2; CDR3: CASSPPGLAVYEQNF; DNA: TGCGCCAGCAGCCCACCGGGACTAGCTGTCTACGAGCAGAACTTC
J: TRBJ2-2; V: TRBV29-1; size: NA; D: TRBD2; CDR3: CSVRVAGAPGELFF; DNA: TGCAGCGTTCGGGTAGCGGGAGCCCCCGGGGAGCTGTTTTTT
J: TRBJ2-1; V: TRBV11-1; size: NA; D: TRBD1; CDR3: CAGSYILRQGTNELFF; DNA: TGTGCCGGCAGCTACATTCTTCGACAGGGGACGAATGAGCTGTTCTTC
J: TRBJ2-7; V: TRBV20-1; size: NA; D: TRBD2; CDR3: CSAGGAGVRGTYEQYF; DNA: TGCAGTGCTGGTGGGGCGGGAGTTAGAGGGACCTACGAGCAGTACTTC
J: TRBJ2-7; V: TRBV11-2; size: NA; D: NA; CDR3: CASNSEDEQYF; DNA: TGTGCCAGCAACTCGGAGGATGAGCAGTACTTC
J: TRBJ2-1; V: TRBV11-3; size: once; D: TRBD2; CDR3: CTRSLDHREAFSSYNEQFF; DNA: TGTACCAGAAGCTTAGATCATCGGGAGGCGTTCAGCTCCTACAATGAGCAGTTCTTC
J: TRBJ2-1; V: TRBV14; size: NA; D: TRBD2; CDR3: CASSQGTGSGRSRRGYEQFF; DNA: TGTGCCAGCAGCCAAGGCACCGGGTCAGGTAGGAGTCGGCGGGGGTATGAGCAGTTCTTC
J: TRBJ1-2; V: TRBV29-1; size: NA; D: NA; CDR3: CSVETSGVGGYTF; DNA: TGCAGCGTTGAAACATCAGGAGTTGGTGGCTACACCTTC
J: TRBJ2-7; V: TRBV10-2; size: NA; D: NA; CDR3: CASSEGGSYDQYF; DNA: TGCGCCAGCAGTGAGGGTGGTTCCTACGACCAGTACTTC
J: TRBJ2-1; V: TRBV11-3; size: NA; D: NA; CDR3: CAGSLSGGPNEQFF; DNA: TGTGCCGGCAGCTTATCCGGGGGCCCCAATGAGCAGTTCTTC
J: TRBJ1-5; V: TRBV6-2/TRBV6-3; size: many; D: TRBD1; CDR3: CASSYLDRETNQPQHF; DNA: TGTGCCAGCAGTTACCTGGACAGGGAAACCAATCAGCCCCAGCATTTT
J: TRBJ1-1; V: TRBV12-3/TRBV12-4; size: many; D: NA; CDR3: CASRRPLKDTEAFF; DNA: TGTGCCAGCAGACGACCGCTGAAAGACACTGAAGCTTTCTTT
J: TRBJ2-5; V: TRBV6-5; size: NA; D: NA; CDR3: CASSRSRGDSLRETQYF; DNA: TGTGCCAGCAGCCGATCGAGAGGGGACTCCCTGCGAGAGACCCAGTACTTC
J: TRBJ2-2; V: TRBV4-1; size: NA; D: NA; CDR3: CASNQGQGGKLFF; DNA: TGTGCCAGCAACCAAGGACAAGGCGGGAAGCTGTTTTTT
J: TRBJ2-2; V: TRBV4-1; size: NA; D: NA; CDR3: CASSQVAAGTTVELFF; DNA: TGCGCTAGCAGCCAAGTCGCGGCAGGGACCACCGTGGAGCTGTTTTTT
J: TRBJ2-7; V: TRBV6-6; size: NA; D: NA; CDR3: CASTSRTNGSSYEQYF; DNA: TGTGCCAGCACTTCCCGCACGAACGGGAGCTCCTACGAGCAGTACTTC
J: TRBJ2-5; V: TRBV11-2; size: NA; D: NA; CDR3: CASSFGDGAQETQYF; DNA: TGTGCTAGCAGCTTTGGAGACGGGGCACAAGAGACCCAGTACTTC
J: TRBJ2-5; V: TRBV10-3; size: NA; D: NA; CDR3: CAIKGRGPQETQYF; DNA: TGTGCCATTAAGGGACGGGGACCCCAAGAGACCCAGTACTTC
J: TRBJ2-3; V: TRBV24-1; size: NA; D: NA; CDR3: CTTSDTRDHADTQYF; DNA: TGTACCACCAGTGACACTCGGGATCACGCAGATACGCAGTATTTT
J: TRBJ2-1; V: TRBV11-2; size: NA; D: NA; CDR3: CASSPEGWLARGWQFF; DNA: TGTGCCAGCAGCCCCGAAGGATGGCTAGCGAGGGGGTGGCAGTTCTTC
J: TRBJ1-1; V: TRBV15; size: NA; D: NA; CDR3: CATSFGPGTETFF; DNA: NA
J: TRBJ2-2; V: TRBV5-1; size: few; D: NA; CDR3: CASSLMFGGTVNTGELFF; DNA: TGCGCCAGCAGCTTGATGTTTGGAGGGACGGTGAACACCGGGGAGCTGTTTTTT
J: TRBJ2-7; V: TRBV11-2; size: NA; D: NA; CDR3: CASSLVLGGPLFYEQYF; DNA: TGTGCCAGTAGCTTAGTGCTAGGGGGGCCCCTATTCTACGAGCAGTACTTC
J: TRBJ2-1; V: TRBV28; size: NA; D: TRBD1; CDR3: CASSLSHFSDRGSYNEQFF; DNA: TGTGCCAGCAGTTTAAGTCATTTTTCGGACAGGGGTTCCTACAATGAGCAGTTCTTC
J: TRBJ2-2; V: TRBV11-3; size: NA; D: NA; CDR3: CASILDGHGVNTVELFF; DNA: TGTGCCAGCATCTTAGACGGGCATGGGGTGAACACCGTGGAGCTGTTTTTT
J: TRBJ2-7; V: TRBV4-1; size: NA; D: NA; CDR3: CASSQGTRGGLNDQYF; DNA: TGCGCCAGCAGCCAGGGTACGAGGGGGGGCCTAAATGACCAGTACTTC
J: TRBJ2-7; V: TRBV11-1; size: NA; D: NA; CDR3: CAGSRQGFNEKYF; DNA: TGTGCCGGCAGTCGCCAGGGGTTTAACGAGAAGTACTTC
J: TRBJ2-3; V: TRBV29-1; size: many; D: TRBD2; CDR3: CSVVAGEIDTQYF; DNA: TGCAGCGTTGTGGCGGGAGAAATAGATACGCAGTATTTT
J: TRBJ1-3; V: TRBV4-1; size: NA; D: NA; CDR3: CVSSLERSSGRTIYF; DNA: TGCGTCAGCAGCCTTGAGAGGTCCTCTGGACGCACCATATATTTT
J: TRBJ2-6; V: TRBV11-2; size: NA; D: NA; CDR3: CASNPTWGANVQTF; DNA: TGTGCCAGCAACCCGACATGGGGGGCCAACGTCCAGACTTTC
J: TRBJ2-1; V: TRBV6-1; size: NA; D: TRBD1; CDR3: CASRDSITGVDNEQFF; DNA: TGTGCCAGCAGAGACTCAATAACAGGGGTTGACAATGAGCAGTTCTTC
J: TRBJ2-2; V: TRBV14; size: many; D: TRBD2; CDR3: CASSQVTGGGELFF; DNA: TGTGCCAGCAGCCAAGTAACGGGAGGCGGGGAGCTGTTTTTT
J: TRBJ2-3; V: TRBV29-1; size: NA; D: NA; CDR3: CSVSPLSAESTNTQYF; DNA: TGCAGCGTCAGCCCGCTATCGGCTGAATCCACAAATACGCAGTATTTT
J: TRBJ2-2; V: TRBV11-2; size: NA; D: TRBD1; CDR3: CASSFPTGMVSVELLF; DNA: TGTGCCAGCAGCTTCCCGACAGGGATGGTCTCCGTGGAGCTGTTATTT